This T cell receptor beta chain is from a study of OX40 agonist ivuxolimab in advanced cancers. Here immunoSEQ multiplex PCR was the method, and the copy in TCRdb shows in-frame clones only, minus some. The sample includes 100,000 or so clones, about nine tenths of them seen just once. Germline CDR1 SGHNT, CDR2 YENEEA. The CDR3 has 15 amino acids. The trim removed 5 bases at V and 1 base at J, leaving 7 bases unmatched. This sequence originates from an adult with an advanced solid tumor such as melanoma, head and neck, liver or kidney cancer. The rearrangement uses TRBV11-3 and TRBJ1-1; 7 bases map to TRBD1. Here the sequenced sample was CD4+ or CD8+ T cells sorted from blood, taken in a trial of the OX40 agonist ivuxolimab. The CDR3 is CASSPATGPNTEAFF. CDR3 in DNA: TGTGCCAGCAGCCCAGCGACAGGGCCGAACACTGAAGCTTTCTTT.